The 17 T cell receptor beta chains reported below all come from one sample, sequenced in a study of human T cells and chemical hapten exposure. Regarding time point: patch test 3, about 24 weeks after DPC sensitization. Treatment: therapeutic diphenylcyclopropenone sensitization with weekly scalp DPC. TCRdb reprocessed the RACE reads with MiXCR, giving one entry per CDR3 protein. The data contain tens of thousands of distinct CDR3 sequences, 12% of them singletons. The sequencing here drew on whole blood, taken in connection with sensitization to the hapten diphenylcyclopropenone (DPC). The receptors were gathered from a man aged 25 to 40 with alopecia areata. Some clones in this sample may be carry-over from other donors' samples.

This clonotype was detected a few times. The gene calls are TRBV2 and TRBJ2-7, with TRBD2 matching 8 bases. CDR3 size: 14 residues. In germline, CDR1 is SNHLY, CDR2 FYNNEI. J gave up 9 bases and V 3 bases, and 10 bases lay outside the gene matches. The CDR3 is CASSDGRDGGVQYF. CDR3 bases: TGTGCCAGCAGTGACGGCAGGGACGGGGGGGTGCAGTACTTC.

The gene calls are TRBV20-1 and TRBJ2-7; 8 bases align to TRBD2. The V and J ends lost 2 bases and 2 bases, in that order; junction bases with no gene match: 8. The CDR3 is 15 residues long. CDR1 and CDR2 (germline): DFQATT, SNEGSKA (reference sequence). CDR3 nucleotide sequence: TGCAGTGCTAGATCACATAGCGGGGATCCCTACGAGCAGTACTTC. Its translation is CSARSHSGDPYEQYF.

A single count supports this clonotype. The V and J genes are TRBV9 and TRBJ2-7, with D perhaps being TRBD1 or TRBD2 (5 bases each). V was shortened by 0 bases and J by 0 bases, with 13 bases between the two germline ends. The germline gives CDR1 SGDLS, CDR2 YYNGEE. CDR3 length equals 16 residues. The CDR3 is CASSVVGTASSYEQYF. DNA for the CDR3: TGTGCCAGCAGCGTAGTGGGGACCGCAAGCTCCTACGAGCAGTACTTC. The variable domain in full, completed from reference TRBV9 and TRBJ2-7, reads DSGVTQTPKHLITATGQRVTLRCSPRSGDLSVYWYQQSLDQGLQFLIQYYNGEERAKGNILERFSAQQFPDLHSELNLSSLELGDSALYFCASSVVGTASSYEQYFGPGTRLTVT.

This clonotype was detected only a few times. The rearrangement links TRBV7-9 to TRBJ1-1; tentatively, D is TRBD1 (6 bases). The germline gives CDR1 SEHNR, CDR2 FQNEAQ (reference sequence). The V gene lost 4 bases and the J gene lost 8 bases, with 11 bases spanning the gap. The CDR3 loop spans 12 amino acids. The CDR3 DNA sequence: TGTGCCAGCAGCTACGGGACAAGCGAAGCTTTCTTT. It yields the protein CASSYGTSEAFF.

The V gene is TRBV7-9, the J gene TRBJ1-1; the match to TRBD1 covers 7 bases. This CDR3 has 14 amino acids. Germline V CDR1 and CDR2: SEHNR, FQNEAQ (reference sequence). V lost 6 bases and J lost 5; bases outside the gene matches: 9. CDR3 region: CASRPDRAETEAFF. The CDR3 DNA reads as TGTGCCAGCAGGCCCGACAGGGCGGAGACTGAAGCTTTCTTT.

This clonotype was seen only once. In DNA, the CDR3 is TGCAGCGTTGAGGGACAGGCAAACACTGAAGCTTTCTTT. Translation: CSVEGQANTEAFF. This chain joins TRBV29-1 and TRBJ1-1; 8 bases align to TRBD1. The CDR3 contains 13 residues. Germline loops: CDR1 SQVTM, CDR2 ANQGSEA. V was clipped by 3 bases and J by 2 bases; unmatched bases: 2. Together with reference TRBV29-1 and TRBJ1-1, the CDR3 gives the full variable domain: SAVISQKPSRDICQRGTSLTIQCQVDSQVTMMFWYRQQPGQSLTLIATANQGSEATYESGFVIDKFPISRPNLTFSTLTVSNMSPEDSSIYLCSVEGQANTEAFFGQGTRLTVV.

The chain employs TRBV6-2 or TRBV6-3 and TRBJ1-1; 9 nucleotides align to TRBD1. CDR1 MNHEY and CDR2 SVGEGT come from the germline V gene. J was trimmed by 11 bases and V by 4 bases; bases with no gene match: 5. CDR3 length equals 12 residues. The DNA for the CDR3 is TGTGCCAGCAGTTGGACAGGGGTTGACGCTTTCTTT. Protein product: CASSWTGVDAFF.

This clonotype was seen at least ten times. The V gene is TRBV7-9, the J gene TRBJ1-2; no clear D gene. The V gene's germline CDR1 is SEHNR and CDR2 FQNEAQ (reference sequence). The CDR3 has 15 residues. Trimming cost V 1 base and J 7 bases, with 16 bases left between them. In DNA form, the CDR3 reads TGTGCCAGCAGCTTAGGAGCGGCGTTTAACAGTGGCTACACCTTC. Its translation: CASSLGAAFNSGYTF.

This clonotype was found many times. The V and J genes are TRBV7-9 and TRBJ2-7; D may be TRBD2 (6 bases). The CDR3 covers 15 residues. The ends were cut back, 0 bases at V and 3 bases at J, with 12 bases in the middle. Looked up from germline, CDR1 is SEHNR and CDR2 is FQNEAQ (reference sequence). CDR3 sequence reads: CASSLARGNSYEQYF. The CDR3 nucleotides are TGTGCCAGCAGCTTAGCGCGCGGGAATAGCTACGAGCAGTACTTC.

This chain links TRBV29-1 with TRBJ1-5; no firm D call. Trimming took 3 bases from V and 0 from J, leaving 15 bases between them. The CDR3 contains 16 residues. Germline V gene data show CDR1 as SQVTM and CDR2 as ANQGSEA. Here the CDR3 reads CSVELDGPYSNQPQHF. CDR3 coding DNA: TGCAGCGTTGAGCTGGACGGACCCTATAGCAATCAGCCCCAGCATTTT.

This clonotype has at least ten counts. The rearrangement joins TRBV7-9 to TRBJ1-2; D gene unclear. The CDR3 is 11 residues long. Germline V gene lookup returns CDR1 SEHNR and CDR2 FQNEAQ (reference sequence). V was trimmed by 2 bases and J by 5 bases, leaving 3 bases between them. The CDR3 coding sequence is TGTGCCAGCAGCTTACTGTATGGCTACACCTTC. It translates to CASSLLYGYTF.

This clonotype was observed a handful of times. The rearrangement joins TRBV20-1 to TRBJ1-1, with TRBD1 identical over 8 bases. Germline trimming cut 3 bases from V and 5 bases from J; bases unmatched to any gene: 8. The CDR3 is 14 residues long. CDR1 is DFQATT, CDR2 SNEGSKA, per germline (reference sequence). The CDR3 sequence is CSASGPGGRTEAFF. DNA for the CDR3: TGCAGTGCTAGCGGTCCAGGGGGCAGAACTGAAGCTTTCTTT.

With respect to this clonotype: A much larger clone differs from this one at a single base, so this may be a read error. The chain has TRBV5-4 and TRBJ2-3, with D unresolved. V lost 0 bases, J lost 3 bases, and 8 bases lay in between. The germline gives CDR1 SGHNT, CDR2 YYREEE (reference sequence). The CDR3 spans 14 residues. CDR3 coding DNA: TGTGCCAGCAGCTTGGTGACTCCTACAGATACGCAGTATTTT. It is translated as CASSLVTPTDTQYF. The complete variable domain, with remaining parts taken from reference TRBV5-4 and TRBJ2-3, reads ETGVTQSPTHLIKTRGQQVTLRCSSQSGHNTVSWYQQALGQGPQFIFQYYREEENGRGNFPPRFSGLQFPNYSSELNVNALELDDSALYLCASSLVTPTDTQYFGPGTRLTVL.

The CDR3 region is CASTTGMENTEAFF. The CDR3 DNA sequence: TGTGCCAGCACCACTGGAATGGAGAACACTGAAGCTTTCTTT. The chain couples TRBV3-1 to TRBJ1-1; D is ambiguous. CDR3 length equals 14 residues. CDR1 and CDR2 (germline): LGHDT, YNNKEL (reference sequence). V lost 7 bases to trimming and J lost 1 base, with 13 bases between them.

This clonotype has just a few counts. The chain recombines TRBV7-6 with TRBJ2-1, with 7 bases lining up with TRBD1. From germline, CDR1 is SGHVS and CDR2 FNYEAQ. This CDR3 has 15 residues. J lost 0 bases, V lost 6 bases, and 5 bases had no gene match. CDR3 DNA sequence: TGTGCCAGCAGTGTGACAGGGAGCTCCTACAATGAGCAGTTCTTC. It translates to CASSVTGSSYNEQFF.

This clonotype appeared a few times. The J gene is TRBJ2-5, the V gene TRBV11-2; D is unclear. The germline gives CDR1 SGHAT, CDR2 FQNNGV. The CDR3 runs 15 residues. V was pared by 3 bases and J by 7 bases, with 18 bases between. Here the CDR3 DNA reads TGTGCCAGCAGCTTTACCACCCAGGCCCCGGGGACCCAGTACTTC. Encoded protein: CASSFTTQAPGTQYF.

The sample holds many counts of this clonotype. The chain employs TRBV12-3 or TRBV12-4 and TRBJ1-1, with D possibly being TRBD1 (5 bases). The length of the CDR3 is 14 residues. Deletions cut 7 bases from V and 2 bases from J, with 14 bases between. The CDR3 loop reads CASKPGQANTEAFF. CDR3 DNA sequence: TGTGCCAGCAAACCAGGGCAGGCCAACACTGAAGCTTTCTTT.